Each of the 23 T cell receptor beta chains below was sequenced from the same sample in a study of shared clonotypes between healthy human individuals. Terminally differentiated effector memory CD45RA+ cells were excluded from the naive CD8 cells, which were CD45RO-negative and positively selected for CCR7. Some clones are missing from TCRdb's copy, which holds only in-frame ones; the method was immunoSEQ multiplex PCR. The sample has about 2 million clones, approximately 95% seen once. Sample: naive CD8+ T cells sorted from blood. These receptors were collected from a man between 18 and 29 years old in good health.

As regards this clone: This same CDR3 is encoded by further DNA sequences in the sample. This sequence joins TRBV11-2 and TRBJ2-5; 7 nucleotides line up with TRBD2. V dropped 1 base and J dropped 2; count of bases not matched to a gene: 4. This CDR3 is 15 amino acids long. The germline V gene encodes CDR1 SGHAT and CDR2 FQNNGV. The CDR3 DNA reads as TGTGCCAGCAGCTTAGGGGCTAGCGGTCAAGAGACCCAGTACTTC. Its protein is CASSLGASGQETQYF.

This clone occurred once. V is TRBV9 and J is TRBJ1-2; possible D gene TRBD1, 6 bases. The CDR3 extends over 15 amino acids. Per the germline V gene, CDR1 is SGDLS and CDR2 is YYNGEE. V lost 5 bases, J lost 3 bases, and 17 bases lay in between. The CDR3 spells CASRAPWGADYGYTF. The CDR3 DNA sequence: TGTGCCAGCAGGGCGCCTTGGGGGGCTGACTATGGCTACACCTTC.

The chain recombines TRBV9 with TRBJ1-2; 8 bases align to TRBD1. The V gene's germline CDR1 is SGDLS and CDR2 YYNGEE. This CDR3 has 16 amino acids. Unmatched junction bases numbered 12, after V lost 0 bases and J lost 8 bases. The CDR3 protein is CASSVVETGAVGGYTF. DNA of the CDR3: TGTGCCAGCAGCGTAGTGGAGACAGGGGCCGTGGGAGGCTACACCTTC.

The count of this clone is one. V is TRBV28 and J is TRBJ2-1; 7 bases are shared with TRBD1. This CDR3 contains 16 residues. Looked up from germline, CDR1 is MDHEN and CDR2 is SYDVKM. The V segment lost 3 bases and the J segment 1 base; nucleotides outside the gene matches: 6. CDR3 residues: CASSFTGERSYNEQFF. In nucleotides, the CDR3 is TGTGCCAGCAGTTTCACAGGGGAAAGGTCCTACAATGAGCAGTTCTTC.

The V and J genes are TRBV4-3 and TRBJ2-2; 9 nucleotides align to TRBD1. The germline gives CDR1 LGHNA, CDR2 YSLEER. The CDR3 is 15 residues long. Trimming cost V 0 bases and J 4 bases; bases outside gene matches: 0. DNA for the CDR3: TGCGCCAGCAGCCAAGAGGGACAGGGCACCGGGGAGCTGTTTTTT. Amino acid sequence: CASSQEGQGTGELFF.

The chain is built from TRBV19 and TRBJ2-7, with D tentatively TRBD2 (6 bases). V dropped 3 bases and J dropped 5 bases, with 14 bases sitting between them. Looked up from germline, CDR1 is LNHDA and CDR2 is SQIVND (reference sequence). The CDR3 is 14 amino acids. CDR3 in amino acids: CASSILGGRDEQYF. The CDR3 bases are TGTGCCAGTAGTATTCTCGGGGGTCGGGACGAGCAGTACTTC.

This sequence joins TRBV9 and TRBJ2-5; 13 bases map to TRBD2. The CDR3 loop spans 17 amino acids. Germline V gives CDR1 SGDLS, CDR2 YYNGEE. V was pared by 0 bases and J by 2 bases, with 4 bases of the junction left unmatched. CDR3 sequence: CASSVEEGLAGQETQYF. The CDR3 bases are TGTGCCAGCAGCGTAGAAGAGGGACTAGCGGGACAAGAGACCCAGTACTTC.

The CDR3 loop reads CASSPGLAGGSEQYF. In DNA, the CDR3 is TGTGCCAGCAGCCCGGGACTAGCGGGAGGGTCCGAGCAGTACTTC. The rearrangement links TRBV9 to TRBJ2-7; 16 bases fit TRBD2. This CDR3 spans 15 amino acids. CDR1 is SGDLS, CDR2 YYNGEE, per germline. V was clipped by 4 bases and J by 6 bases; unmatched bases: 4.

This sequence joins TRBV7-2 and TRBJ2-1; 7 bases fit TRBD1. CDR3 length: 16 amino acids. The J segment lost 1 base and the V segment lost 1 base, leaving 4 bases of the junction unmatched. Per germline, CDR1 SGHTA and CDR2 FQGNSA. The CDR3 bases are TGTGCCAGCAGCTTAGACCCCAGGGGGTCCTACAATGAGCAGTTCTTC. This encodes CASSLDPRGSYNEQFF.

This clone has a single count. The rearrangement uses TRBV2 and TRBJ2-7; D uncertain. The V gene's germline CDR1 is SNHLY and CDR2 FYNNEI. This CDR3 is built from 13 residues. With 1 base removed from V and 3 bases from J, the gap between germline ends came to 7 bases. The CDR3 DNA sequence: TGTGCCAGCAGTGAAGAGCCCCACTACGAGCAGTACTTC. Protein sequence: CASSEEPHYEQYF.

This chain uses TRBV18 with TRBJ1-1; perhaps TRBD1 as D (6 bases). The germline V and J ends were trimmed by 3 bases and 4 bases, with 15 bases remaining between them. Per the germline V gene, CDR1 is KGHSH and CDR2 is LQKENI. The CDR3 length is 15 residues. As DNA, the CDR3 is TGTGCCAGCTCACCGGGAGAGGGGGGTATCACTGAAGCTTTCTTT. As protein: CASSPGEGGITEAFF.

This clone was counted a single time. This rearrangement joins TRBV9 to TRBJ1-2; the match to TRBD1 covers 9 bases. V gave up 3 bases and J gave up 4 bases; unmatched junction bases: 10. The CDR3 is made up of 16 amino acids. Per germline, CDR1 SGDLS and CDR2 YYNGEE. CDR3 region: CASSGRPGQGLYGYTF. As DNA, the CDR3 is TGTGCCAGCAGCGGAAGACCGGGACAGGGACTCTATGGCTACACCTTC.

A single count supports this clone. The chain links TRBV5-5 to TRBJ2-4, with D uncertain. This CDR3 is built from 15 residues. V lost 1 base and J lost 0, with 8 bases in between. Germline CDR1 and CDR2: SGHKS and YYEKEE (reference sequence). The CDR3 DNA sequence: TGTGCCAGCAGCTTGTTTCCCGGAGCCAAAAACATTCAGTACTTC. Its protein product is CASSLFPGAKNIQYF.

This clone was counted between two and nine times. CDR3 sequence: CASSVEAGNTIYF. The CDR3 DNA is TGTGCCAGCAGCGTAGAAGCAGGAAACACCATATATTTT. The chain employs TRBV9 and TRBJ1-3; the D is unclear. CDR3 length equals 13 residues. Trimming removed 0 bases at V and 4 bases at J, with 5 bases between. Germline CDR1 SGDLS, CDR2 YYNGEE.

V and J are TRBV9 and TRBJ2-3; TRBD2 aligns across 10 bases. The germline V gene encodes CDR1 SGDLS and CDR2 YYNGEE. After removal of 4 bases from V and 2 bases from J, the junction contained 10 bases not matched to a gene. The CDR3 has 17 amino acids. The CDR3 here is CASSIPSGGRPTDTQYF. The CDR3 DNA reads TGTGCCAGCAGCATCCCTAGCGGGGGTCGACCCACAGATACGCAGTATTTT.

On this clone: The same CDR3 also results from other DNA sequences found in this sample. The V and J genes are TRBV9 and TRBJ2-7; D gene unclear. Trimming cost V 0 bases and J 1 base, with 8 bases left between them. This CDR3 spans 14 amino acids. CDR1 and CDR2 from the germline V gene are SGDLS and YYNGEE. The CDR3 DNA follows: TGTGCCAGCAGCGTAGCTTGGGGTTCCTACGAGCAGTACTTC. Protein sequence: CASSVAWGSYEQYF.

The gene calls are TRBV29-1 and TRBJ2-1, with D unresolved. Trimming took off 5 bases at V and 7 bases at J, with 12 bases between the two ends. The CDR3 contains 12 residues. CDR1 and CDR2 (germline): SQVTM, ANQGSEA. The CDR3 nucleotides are TGCAGCGTTAATCTAGTTGGGAATGAGCAGTTCTTC. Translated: CSVNLVGNEQFF.

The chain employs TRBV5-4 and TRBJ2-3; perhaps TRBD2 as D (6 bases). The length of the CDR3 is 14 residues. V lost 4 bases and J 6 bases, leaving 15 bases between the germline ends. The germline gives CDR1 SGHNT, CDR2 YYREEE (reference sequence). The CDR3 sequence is CASSLGGERDTQYF. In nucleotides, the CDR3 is TGTGCCAGCAGCCTAGGAGGGGAACGGGATACGCAGTATTTT.

CDR3 amino acids: CASSLPTGNEQFF. CDR3 nucleotides: TGTGCCAGCAGTCTACCAACAGGCAATGAGCAGTTCTTC. The rearrangement joins TRBV5-4 to TRBJ2-1, with D perhaps matching TRBD1 (5 bases). Trimming took 5 bases from V and 6 from J, leaving 12 bases between them. Germline CDR1 SGHNT, CDR2 YYREEE (reference sequence). This CDR3 region has 13 residues.

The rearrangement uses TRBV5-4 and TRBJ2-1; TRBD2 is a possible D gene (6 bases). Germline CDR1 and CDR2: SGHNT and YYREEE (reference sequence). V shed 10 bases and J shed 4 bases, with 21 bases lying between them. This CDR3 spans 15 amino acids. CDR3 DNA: TGTGCCTCGGAAGTGGCGGGAACCTTATACAATGAGCAGTTCTTC. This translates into CASEVAGTLYNEQFF.

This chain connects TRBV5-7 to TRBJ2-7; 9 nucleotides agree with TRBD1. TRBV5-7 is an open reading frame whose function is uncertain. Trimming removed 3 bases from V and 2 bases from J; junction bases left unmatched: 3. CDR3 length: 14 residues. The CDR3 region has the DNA TGTGCCAGCAGCTATGGACAGGGGCCCTACGAGCAGTACTTC. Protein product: CASSYGQGPYEQYF.

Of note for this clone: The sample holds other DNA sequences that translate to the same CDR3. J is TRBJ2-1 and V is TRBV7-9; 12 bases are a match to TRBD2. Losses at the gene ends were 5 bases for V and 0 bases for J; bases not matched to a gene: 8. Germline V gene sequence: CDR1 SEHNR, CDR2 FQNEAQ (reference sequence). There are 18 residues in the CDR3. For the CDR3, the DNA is TGTGCCAGCAGCCTTGGGACTAGCGGGCTTAGCTCCTACAATGAGCAGTTCTTC. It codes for CASSLGTSGLSSYNEQFF.

The CDR3 DNA reads TGTGCCAGCAGCTGGGGGACAGGGGGCCCAGATACGCAGTATTTT. As protein: CASSWGTGGPDTQYF. The V and J genes are TRBV5-6 and TRBJ2-3; TRBD1 agrees at 12 bases. From germline, CDR1 is SGHDT and CDR2 YYEEEE. The length of the CDR3 is 15 residues. V was clipped by 3 bases and J by 4 bases; unmatched bases: 3.